The TCR beta chain under discussion was sequenced for a study of cytomegalovirus exposure and HLA in healthy donors. Background on the study: Assignment to the Caucasian-associated ancestry cluster applied to over 70% of the 300 to 500 genotyped donors.

With 60 Vbeta and 13 Jbeta primers, the PCR was carried out. Profiled with immunoSEQ multiplex PCR; TCRdb holds only in-frame clones, not every one. This specimen shows 20,000 to 25,000 clones; the ten leading clones hold 15% to 20%. CDR3 length equals 14 residues. V lost 0 bases and J lost 3, with 9 bases in between. Germline CDR1 MNHEY, CDR2 SMNVEV (reference sequence). The TCR comes from a male donor in good health and CMV-seropositive. The gene calls are TRBV27 and TRBJ2-7; D is uncertain. The sequenced sample was PBMCs. In nucleotides, the CDR3 is TGTGCCAGCAGTTTATCTGCTTCGGGCTACGAGCAGTACTTC. As protein: CASSLSASGYEQYF.